This T cell receptor beta chain came from a study of T cell repertoires in aging, cancer and after chemotherapy. Study at large: Repeat sampling of healthy donors over several months to years showed clear clonal overlap. Study results and caveats: Rebound thymic output was suggested by rising median generation probability during chemotherapy in each cancer cohort. No conclusions about immunological memory after chemotherapy can be drawn from the repertoire data. In cancer patients, declining TCR diversity with age involved lost richness and lost evenness.

Turning to this clonotype: Its matching antigen is unknown. Its ends do not fully match the called genes, so a read error is possible.

A mixed TRB-A/B primer pool amplified rearranged TRB by multiplex touch-down PCR. From the multiplex PCR reads, TCRdb called clonotypes with MiXCR, one entry per CDR3 protein. Of thousands of distinct CDR3 sequences listed, about 33% are singletons. Peripheral blood genomic DNA, not sorted cells or RNA, was the template. The sequencing input was blood. The receptor was derived from a human donor in good health.

CDR3 nucleotide sequence: TGCAGTGTTAGAGGGGTCATGAACACTGAAGCTTTCTTT. Encoded protein: CSVRGVMNTEAFF. The J gene is TRBJ1-1, the V gene TRBV20-1, with TRBD1 as a possible D gene (5 bases). The CDR3 sequence is 13 residues long. Germline V gene lookup returns CDR1 DFQATT and CDR2 SNEGSKA (reference sequence).